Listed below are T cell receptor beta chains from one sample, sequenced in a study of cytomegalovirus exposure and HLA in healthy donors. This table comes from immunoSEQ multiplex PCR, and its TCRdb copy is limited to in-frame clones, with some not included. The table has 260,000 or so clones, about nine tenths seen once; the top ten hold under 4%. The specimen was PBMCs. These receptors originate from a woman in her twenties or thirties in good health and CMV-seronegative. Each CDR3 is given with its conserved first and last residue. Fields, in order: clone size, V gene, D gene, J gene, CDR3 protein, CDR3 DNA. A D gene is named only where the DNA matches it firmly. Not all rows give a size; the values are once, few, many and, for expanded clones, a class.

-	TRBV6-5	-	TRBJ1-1	CASIILLAFF	TGTGCCAGCATTATACTGCTAGCTTTCTTT
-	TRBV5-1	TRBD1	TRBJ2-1	CASNRQGPSRYNEQFF	TGCGCCAGCAACCGACAGGGGCCTTCCCGATACAATGAGCAGTTCTTC
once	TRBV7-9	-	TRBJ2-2	CASSPHTSTGELFF	TGTGCCAGCAGCCCCCACACCAGCACCGGGGAGCTGTTTTTT
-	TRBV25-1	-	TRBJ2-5	CATNDRYQETQYF	TGTGCCACCAACGACAGGTACCAAGAGACCCAGTACTTC
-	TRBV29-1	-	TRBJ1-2	CSVERGFGYTF	TGCAGCGTTGAAAGAGGGTTTGGCTACACCTTC
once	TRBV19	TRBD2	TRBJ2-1	CASSLVLAGTYNEQFF	TGTGCCAGTAGTTTAGTTCTAGCGGGGACCTACAATGAGCAGTTCTTC
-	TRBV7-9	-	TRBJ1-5	CASSRTDQPQHF	TGTGCCAGCAGCCGGACCGATCAGCCCCAGCATTTT
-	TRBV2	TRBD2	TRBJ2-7	CASSERGQREGAF	TGTGCCAGCAGTGAACGGGGGCAGCGGGAGGGCGCCTTC
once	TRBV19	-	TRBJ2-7	CASSIGSGSTTEQYF	TGTGCCAGTAGTATAGGTTCCGGGAGTACCACCGAGCAGTACTTC
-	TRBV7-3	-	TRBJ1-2	CASSLGPREASNYGYTF	TGTGCCAGCAGCTTAGGCCCCCGGGAAGCCTCTAACTATGGCTACACCTTC
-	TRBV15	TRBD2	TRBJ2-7	CATRPYSGNFYEQYF	TGTGCCACCAGGCCCTATAGCGGGAATTTCTACGAGCAGTACTTC
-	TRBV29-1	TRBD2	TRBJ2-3	CSVVLSGSTDTQYF	TGCAGCGTTGTGCTTAGCGGGAGCACAGATACGCAGTATTTT
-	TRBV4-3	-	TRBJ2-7	CASSQEIRYEQYF	TGCGCCAGCAGCCAGGAAATACGGTACGAGCAGTACTTC
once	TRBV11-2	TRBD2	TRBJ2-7	CASSQTGLEILYEQYF	TGTGCCAGCAGCCAGACGGGACTAGAAATTTTATACGAGCAGTACTTC
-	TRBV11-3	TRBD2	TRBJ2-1	CASSPGTSGSNEQFF	TGTGCCAGCAGCCCCGGGACTAGCGGGAGCAATGAGCAGTTCTTC
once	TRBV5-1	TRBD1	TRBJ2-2	CASSLGNPVDRDTGELFF	TGCGCCAGCAGCCTCGGGAACCCCGTAGACAGGGACACCGGGGAGCTGTTTTTT
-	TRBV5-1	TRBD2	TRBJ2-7	CASSFIAGGAEQYF	TGCGCCAGCAGCTTTATAGCGGGAGGGGCCGAGCAGTACTTC
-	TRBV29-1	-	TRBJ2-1	CSAPLPGTYNEQFF	TGCAGCGCCCCACTCCCCGGGACTTACAATGAGCAGTTCTTC
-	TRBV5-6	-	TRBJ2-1	CASSLGLASNEQFF	TGTGCCAGCAGCTTGGGTCTAGCCTCCAATGAGCAGTTCTTC
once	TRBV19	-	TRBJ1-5	CASSISSYSNQPQHF	TGTGCCAGTAGTATTAGCAGCTATAGCAATCAGCCCCAGCATTTT
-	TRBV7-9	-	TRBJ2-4	CASSPGELAKNIQYF	TGTGCCAGCAGCCCTGGGGAGCTAGCCAAAAACATTCAGTACTTC
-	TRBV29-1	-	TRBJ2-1	CSDHINNEQFF	TGCAGCGACCACATTAACAATGAGCAGTTCTTC
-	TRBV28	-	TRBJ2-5	CASSPTNQETQYF	TGTGCCAGCAGCCCTACTAATCAAGAGACCCAGTACTTC
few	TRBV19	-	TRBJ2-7	CASSIAQQGTTYEQYF	TGTGCCAGTAGTATCGCTCAGCAGGGAACGACCTACGAGCAGTACTTC
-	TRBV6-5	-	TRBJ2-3	CASSYFIGNTRDTQYF	TGTGCCAGCAGTTATTTCATCGGTAATACCAGAGATACGCAGTATTTT
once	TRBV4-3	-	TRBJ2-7	CASSQAPGGSYEQYF	TGCGCCAGCAGCCAAGCCCCAGGGGGGTCCTACGAGCAGTACTTC
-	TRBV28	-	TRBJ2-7	CASSPGRRGNEQYF	TGTGCCAGCAGCCCGGGCCGCCGAGGGAACGAGCAGTACTTC
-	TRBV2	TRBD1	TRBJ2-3	CASSTLTGITTDTQYF	TGTGCCAGCAGTACCCTGACAGGGATTACGACAGATACGCAGTATTTT
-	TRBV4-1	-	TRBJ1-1	CASSQDVTAGYRNTEAFF	TGCGCCAGCAGCCAAGACGTCACGGCAGGGTACCGTAACACTGAAGCTTTCTTT
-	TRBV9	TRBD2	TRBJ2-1	CASSVTAGAAYNEQFF	TGTGCCAGCAGCGTAACAGCGGGAGCGGCCTACAATGAGCAGTTCTTC
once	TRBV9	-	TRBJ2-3	CASSVRSPSTDTQYF	TGTGCCAGCAGCGTCAGGAGTCCTAGCACAGATACGCAGTATTTT
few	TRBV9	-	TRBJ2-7	CASSVNSGATYEQYF	TGTGCCAGCAGCGTAAATTCAGGGGCTACCTACGAGCAGTACTTC
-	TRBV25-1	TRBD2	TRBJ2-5	CASSESGRARETQYF	TGTGCCAGCAGTGAAAGCGGGAGGGCTAGGGAGACCCAGTACTTC
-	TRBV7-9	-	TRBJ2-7	CASSRGGDYEQYF	TGTGCCAGCAGCCGAGGGGGGGACTACGAGCAGTACTTC
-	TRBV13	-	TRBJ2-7	CASSLGGRVHEQYF	TGTGCCAGCAGCTTAGGGGGCAGGGTCCACGAGCAGTACTTC
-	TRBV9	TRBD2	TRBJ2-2	CASSVPGTSGDTGELFF	TGTGCCAGCAGCGTCCCCGGGACTAGCGGCGACACCGGGGAGCTGTTTTTT
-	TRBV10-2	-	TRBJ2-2	CASSEGPINTGELFF	TGCGCCAGCAGTGAGGGCCCGATTAACACCGGGGAGCTGTTTTTT
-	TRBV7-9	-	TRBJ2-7	CASSLIAREQYF	TGTGCCAGCAGCTTAATAGCTCGCGAGCAGTACTTC
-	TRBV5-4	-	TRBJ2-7	CASSLGSGEQYF	TGTGCCAGCAGCTTGGGAAGCGGCGAGCAGTACTTC
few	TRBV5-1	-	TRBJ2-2	CASSLETGNTGELFF	TGCGCCAGCAGCTTGGAGACAGGGAACACCGGGGAGCTGTTTTTT